This TCR beta chain was recorded in a study of cytomegalovirus exposure and HLA in healthy donors (dated by TCRdb to the late 2010s). For the wider study: According to an earlier analysis of a few hundred of the donors, about 179 million T cells yielded 120 million or so unique TCR beta sequences and about 300 Gb of sequence data. An earlier analysis of approximately 640 of the donors applied high-throughput TCR beta sequencing to assess whether each TCR beta V gene segment acted as functional or pseudogenic. A later genetic analysis used genome-wide SNP genotypes for about 60% of the roughly 700 donors, treating that subset as a discovery cohort. Rather than using new phenotypic data, the later analysis identified candidate immune exposures from TCR beta sequences and from how often those sequences occurred across donors. Approximately 330 gigabases of sequencing data and approximately 91 million unique TCR sequences made up an early release that covered roughly 670 HLA-typed donors. In addition to the first cohort of about 650 subjects, a separate validation cohort of 120 different subjects was used. Five DR-DQ haplotypes were treated as single units for association and clustering because of strong linkage in the cohort. All discovery cohort repertoires had been generated using a single sequencing platform. Among the roughly 390 genotyped donors, about 85% belonged to the genetic ancestry cluster associated with self-reported Caucasian donors. Donor age, sex, ethnicity and CMV serostatus were collected together with the repertoire data. The study used immunosequencing to profile the T cell repertoires of some 600 subjects and linked those repertoires to cytomegalovirus serostatus. Among about 410 genotyped donors of the cohort, an average of roughly 230,000 unique TCR beta nucleotide sequences was sequenced per donor, of which roughly 18% were non-productive. The study was designed to test whether signatures of past pathogen exposure could be identified by cataloging public T cell receptors. Typing coverage differed by locus: A, B, C, DRB1 and DQB1 were typed in about 629-640 donors, DQA1 in 500 to 550, DPA1 in 600 to 610, and DPB1 in around 490. In a later analysis, previously published TCR beta repertoires from 550 to 750 donors were re-analyzed and high-resolution HLA genotyping was added so that TCR occurrence patterns could be studied. To predict cytomegalovirus infection status, the study brought together high-throughput TCR immunosequencing, statistical association of individual TCRs with disease status, and machine learning. Class I and class II HLA loci were covered by the typing at four-digit resolution.

V is reduced by 4 bases and J by 10 bases, leaving a spacing of 20 bases between them. CDR1 and CDR2 are read off the germline V gene as SNHLY and FYNNEI. Inclusive of the bounding cysteine and phenylalanine, the CDR3 is 16 residues long. Only CDR3 DNA remains: 48 bases, in frame from the first base. The cohort comprised around 690 healthy bone marrow donors. Cohort members were all nominally healthy when sampled, although unrecorded immune exposures were likely present. The donor tested CMV seronegative, placing the donor among the 350 to 400 seronegative members of the cohort. A peripheral blood sample was collected from each donor, and TCR beta sequencing was performed on peripheral blood mononuclear cells. The Qiagen DNeasy Blood Extraction Kit was used to extract genomic DNA from the blood cell samples. Turning to this clone: There is no known antigen for this receptor. Per-nucleotide qualities are absent, and no much larger clonotype sits a single base away.

General study outcomes and caveats: In a later analysis, HLA-associated TCR beta chains were found to be more clonally expanded and to have lower generation probabilities than equally common non-associated chains. When HLA alleles, especially DR and DQ, strongly co-occurred, attributing TCR associations to individual alleles was difficult. The presence/absence analyses assumed that sequencing depth was roughly uniform across donors, and that assumption may not be true. In vitro tests confirmed that three of the cytomegalovirus-associated TCR beta chains recognize cytomegalovirus antigens. At a false discovery rate of 0.05, a later analysis linked around 17,000 TCR beta sequences to specific HLA alleles. The authors suggested that the approach could potentially be extended to other disease states and immunological phenotypes. The study listed around 160 TCR beta chains as associated with cytomegalovirus. Compared with the roughly 700-donor mean, donors in an Asian-associated ancestry cluster had fewer N-insertions in productive TCRs, according to a later genetic analysis. Because HLA typing was unavailable for some donors at each locus, only the typed subset was used in association tests. According to a later analysis, most CMV-associated TCR beta chains appeared to be HLA-restricted, and the HLA associations seemed to be driven largely by CMV exposure. An earlier analysis of around 540 of the donors showed that most TCR beta V segments appeared in productive rearrangements either about 90% or about 30% of the time, which broadly matched IMGT annotations. Correlated functional status among segregating V segments might be attributable to linkage disequilibrium, but an unknown experimental factor could not be ruled out. Because counts were too low, approximately 15 rarely observed V segments, including chromosome 9 orphons, were excluded from the earlier analysis of under 650 of the donors. In this cohort, only TCR beta chains were sequenced, and detectable features were limited by the absence of alpha or paired-chain data. Across donors, most TCR sequences were observed very rarely, whereas some public TCRs were present in many individuals. A further reported finding was that TCR beta sequences accurately predicted the HLA-A and HLA-B alleles for most subjects in the first cohort. According to a later analysis, parvovirus B19, influenza, CMV and Epstein-Barr virus appeared linked to several top co-occurrence clusters. The classifier was reported to diagnose cytomegalovirus status with high specificity and sensitivity in both the original cohort and the validation cohort. According to a later analysis, TCR association rates differed among HLA loci, with DRB1 alleles showing the most associated TCRs and HLA-C alleles showing the fewest. A group of highly shared sequence variants was considered likely to be a technical artifact of the sequencing pipeline. CMV serostatus was the only immune exposure information available for the cohort. An association between a missense DCLRE1C variant and V-gene and J-gene trimming of TCR beta chains was found in a later genetic analysis and replicated in an independent cohort. Because the 87-base-pair reads could not distinguish some IMGT-functional V segments, including TRBV6-2 and TRBV6-3, those segments were excluded.

Library preparation used the immunoSEQ multiplex PCR assay. The multiplex PCR relied on a mix of 60 forward primers for TCR Vbeta segments and 13 reverse primers for TCR Jbeta segments. The CDR3 region of rearranged TCR beta genes was amplified from genomic DNA with a multiplex PCR assay. The Illumina HiSeq System was used to sequence the amplified TCR beta libraries as 87-base-pair reads. On the study's bioinformatics: Across the 700 or so repertoires, a later analysis counted 60 million to 90 million unique TCR beta chains, around 11 million of which were shared by at least two donors. Raw reads were error-corrected and collapsed into unique sequences with a nearest-neighbor algorithm that merged closely related sequences to remove PCR and sequencing errors. To assign V, D and J gene segments, CDR3 sequences were aligned to IMGT reference sequences. For a sequence to be retained, a match of at least six nucleotides to both a V gene segment and a J gene segment was required. A rearrangement counted as productive if the CDR3 had no stop codons and remained in frame with V and J, and every other rearrangement counted as non-productive. CDR3 was defined by IMGT convention, running from the second conserved V-encoded cysteine to the conserved J-encoded phenylalanine. The earlier analysis of about 500 of the donors excluded sequences that lacked an unambiguous match to a single V gene segment. An earlier analysis of several hundred of the donors called V segments functional above 56.7% productive rearrangements and segregating when the between-donor standard deviation exceeded 5%. To diagnose cytomegalovirus status from the catalog of TCR beta chain sequences, a statistical classification framework was built. V and J gene assignment, in a later analysis, came from comparing TCR nucleotide sequences with IMGT/GENE-DB human TR gene sequences. A later analysis assigned CDR3 sequences and most-parsimonious VDJ recombination scenarios with the TCRdist pipeline. In a later analysis, every TCR beta chain was defined by the combination of its CDR3 amino acid sequence and its V-gene family, and reads without a unique V-gene family were dropped. A later analysis removed 550 to 700 highly shared, low-generation-probability nucleotide sequences to deal with suspected cross-contamination and a sequencing artifact. In a later analysis, a clonal expansion index was calculated for each public chain from normalized within-repertoire ranks of inferred template counts. A later analysis computed generation probabilities with a VDJ recombination model fitted to out-of-frame rearrangements, and checked the results against IGoR. In a later analysis, hypergeometric tests were used to score TCR-TCR, TCR-HLA and TCR-CMV co-occurrence, with a repertoire-size bias correction applied to TCR pairs. A later analysis estimated false discovery rates by permuting HLA or CMV assignments 20 times. In a later analysis, co-occurring TCRs were grouped using DBSCAN, and TCRdist sequence similarity was added for clustering within HLA-allele-positive subsets. Repertoires with fewer than 30,000 or more than 120,000 public chains, plus five repertoires with anomalous nucleotide sharing, were excluded from co-occurrence clustering. The table comes from immuneACCESS by way of TCRdb, which keeps in-frame sequences with V and J called. Part of the clones is missing from these tables; in studies checked, under half for an unresolved V gene and the rest for unknown reasons. V and J calls and clone size come straight from that table; D and trimming were deduced from the DNA. The sample data list about 170,000 clones, and around 74% of these were observed just once. Approximately 2% of the sample is held by the ten biggest clonotypes.

The sequence was obtained from a female donor in good health and CMV-seronegative. Sequenced input: PBMCs. The rearrangement combines TRBV2 with TRBJ1-6; a tentative D call is TRBD1 (5 bases match). DNA sequence: TGTGCCAGCAGTGTCCCTGACAGTTTTAAGCGATCACCCCTCCACTTT. The translation is CASSVPDSFKRSPLHF.